At least ten counts were recorded for the clone carrying this T cell receptor (beta chain). Its antigen is unidentified. Unique molecular identifiers were present on cDNA, and template switching added a universal primer site. TCRdb processed the 5' RACE reads anew with MiXCR; each CDR3 protein has one entry. Found here are hundreds of thousands of distinct CDR3 sequences, 6% to 6.5% of them singletons; the top ten hold around 2%. The data stem from a study of identical twins. Study-level results: Surplus twin overlap in beta out-of-frame sequences was less pronounced. The authors noted that invariant MAIT and iNKT cells could partly confound zero-insertion analyses.

Germline V gene data show CDR1 as SGHTA and CDR2 as FQGNSA. Unmatched junction bases numbered 14, after V lost 5 bases and J lost 4 bases. There are 16 residues in the CDR3. The sequencing sample was made of naive T cells sorted from blood. This receptor was taken from a man aged 18 to 29 in good health. V usage is TRBV7-2 and J usage is TRBJ2-7; TRBD1 aligns across 7 bases. CDR3 coding DNA: TGTGCCAGCAGCGGGCCCGAACGGGACAGACAATACGAGCAGTACTTC. Translating it yields CASSGPERDRQYEQYF.